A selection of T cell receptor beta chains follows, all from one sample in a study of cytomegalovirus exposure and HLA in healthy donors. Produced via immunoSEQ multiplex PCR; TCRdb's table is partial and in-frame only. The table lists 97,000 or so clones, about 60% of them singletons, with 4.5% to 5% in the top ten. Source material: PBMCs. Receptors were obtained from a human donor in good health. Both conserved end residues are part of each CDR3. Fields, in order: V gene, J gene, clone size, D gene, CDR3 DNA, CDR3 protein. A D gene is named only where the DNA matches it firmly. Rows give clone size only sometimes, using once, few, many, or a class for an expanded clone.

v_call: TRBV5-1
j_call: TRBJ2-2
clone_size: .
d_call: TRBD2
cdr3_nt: TGCGCCAGCAGCTTTCCCCCCAGACTAGCGGAATCTACCGGGGAGCTGTTTTTT
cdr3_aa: CASSFPPRLAESTGELFF

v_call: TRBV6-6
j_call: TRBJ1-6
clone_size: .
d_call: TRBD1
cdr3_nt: TGTGCCAGCAGTTTAGGGGACAGGGATCATAATTCACCCCTCCACTTT
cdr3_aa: CASSLGDRDHNSPLHF

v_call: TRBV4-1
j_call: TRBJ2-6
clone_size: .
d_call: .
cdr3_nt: TGCGCCAGCAGCCAAGATTGGCTGACTGGTGGCTCTGGGGCCAACGTCCTGACTTTC
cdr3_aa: CASSQDWLTGGSGANVLTF

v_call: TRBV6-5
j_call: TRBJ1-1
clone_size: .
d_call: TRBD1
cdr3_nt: TGTGCCAGCAGTTACTACCCGGGACAGGGAGGGACTGAAGCTTTCTTT
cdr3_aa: CASSYYPGQGGTEAFF

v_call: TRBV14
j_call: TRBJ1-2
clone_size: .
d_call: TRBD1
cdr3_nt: TGTGCCAGCAGCCAAGATCACTCCGGGACAGGGTATGGCTACACCTTC
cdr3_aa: CASSQDHSGTGYGYTF

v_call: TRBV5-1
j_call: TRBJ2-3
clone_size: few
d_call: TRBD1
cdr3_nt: TGCGCCAGCAGCTTGTTCGGGGACAGGGGGCCCATAGATACGCAGTATTTT
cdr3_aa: CASSLFGDRGPIDTQYF

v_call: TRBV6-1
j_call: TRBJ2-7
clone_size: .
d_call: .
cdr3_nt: TGTGCCAGCAGTGAGCGGGGTACTGCGAACGAGCAGTACTTC
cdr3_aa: CASSERGTANEQYF

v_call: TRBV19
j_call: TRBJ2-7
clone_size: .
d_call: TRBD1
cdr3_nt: TGTGCCAGTAGTCCTAAAACCGGGACAGGGGTAGTCGAGCAGTACTTC
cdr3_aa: CASSPKTGTGVVEQYF

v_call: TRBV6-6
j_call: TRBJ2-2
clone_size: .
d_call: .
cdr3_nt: TGTGCCAGCAGTTACCTCGCGGTAGGAAGACCCGGGGAGCTGTTTTTT
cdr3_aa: CASSYLAVGRPGELFF

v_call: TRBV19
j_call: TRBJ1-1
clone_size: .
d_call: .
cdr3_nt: TGTGCCAGTAGTATAGCTTCGGGGAGGGACGCTTTCTTT
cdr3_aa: CASSIASGRDAFF

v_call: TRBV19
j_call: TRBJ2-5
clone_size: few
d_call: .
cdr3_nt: TGTGCCAGTAGTACAAAAGGGGTCAGGGAGACCCAGTACTTC
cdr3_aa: CASSTKGVRETQYF

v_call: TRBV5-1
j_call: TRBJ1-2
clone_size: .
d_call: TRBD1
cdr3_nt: TGCGCCAGCAGCTTGGAGCGGACAGGGGGCGTCGGCTACACCTTC
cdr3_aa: CASSLERTGGVGYTF

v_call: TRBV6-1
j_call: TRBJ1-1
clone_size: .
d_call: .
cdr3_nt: TGTGCCAGCAGTGTAGGAGGGTTGAACACTGAAGCTTTCTTT
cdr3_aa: CASSVGGLNTEAFF

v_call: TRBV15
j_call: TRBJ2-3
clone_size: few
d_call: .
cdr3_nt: TGTGCCACCGAAAAAACACAGGGGACTAGCACAGATACGCAGTATTTT
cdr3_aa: CATEKTQGTSTDTQYF

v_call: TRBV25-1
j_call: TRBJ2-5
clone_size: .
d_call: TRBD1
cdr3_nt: TGTGCCAGCGGGGGACAGGGAGGTTTAGGAGAGACCCAGTACTTC
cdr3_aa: CASGGQGGLGETQYF

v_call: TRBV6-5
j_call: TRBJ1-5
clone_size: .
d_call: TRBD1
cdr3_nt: TGTGCCAGCCGGCAGGGGGATCAGCCCCAGCATTTT
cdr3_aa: CASRQGDQPQHF

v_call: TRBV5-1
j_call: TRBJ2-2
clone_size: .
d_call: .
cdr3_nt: TGCGCCAGCAGCGGTACTCAGGGTCACACCGGGGAGCTGTTTTTT
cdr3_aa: CASSGTQGHTGELFF

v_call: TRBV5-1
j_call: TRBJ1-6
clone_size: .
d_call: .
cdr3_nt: TGCGCCAGCAGGGTCGCGGGGGTCGGATCACCCCTCCACTTT
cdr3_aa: CASRVAGVGSPLHF

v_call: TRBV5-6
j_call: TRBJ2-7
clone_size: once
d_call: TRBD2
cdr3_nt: TGTGCCAGCAGCTTGGGACTAGCAGGACCCTCGCCCTACGAGCAGTACTTC
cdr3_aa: CASSLGLAGPSPYEQYF

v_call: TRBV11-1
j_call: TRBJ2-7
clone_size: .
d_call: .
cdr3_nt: TGTGCCAGCAGCTTAGACTCAAATCCTTACGAGCAGTACTTC
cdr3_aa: CASSLDSNPYEQYF

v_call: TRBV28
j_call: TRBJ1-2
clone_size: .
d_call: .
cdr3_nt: TGTGCTATTGTGGGCAGGGGCGCTAACTATGGCTACACCTTC
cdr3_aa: CAIVGRGANYGYTF

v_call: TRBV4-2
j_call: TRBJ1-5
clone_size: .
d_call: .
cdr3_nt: TGTGCCAGCAGCCAAGATCAGGTGGTGAGCCATCAGCCCCAGCATTTT
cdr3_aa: CASSQDQVVSHQPQHF

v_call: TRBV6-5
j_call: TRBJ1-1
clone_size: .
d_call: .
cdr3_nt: TGTGCCAGCAGTAACCACCGACAGAACACTGAAGCTTTCTTT
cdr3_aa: CASSNHRQNTEAFF

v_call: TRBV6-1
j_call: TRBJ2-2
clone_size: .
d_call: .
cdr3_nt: TGTGCCAGCAGTGTAGGGGGTAACGGGCCCGGGGAGCTGTTTTTT
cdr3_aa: CASSVGGNGPGELFF

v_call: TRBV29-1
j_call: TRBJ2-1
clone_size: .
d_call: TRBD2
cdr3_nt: TGCAGCGTAACTAGCGGCAACAATGAGCAGTTCTTC
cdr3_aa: CSVTSGNNEQFF

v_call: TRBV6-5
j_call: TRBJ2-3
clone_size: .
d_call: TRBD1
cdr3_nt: TGTGCCAGCAGCCTTGACAGGGGCTCGCAGTATTTT
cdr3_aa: CASSLDRGSQYF

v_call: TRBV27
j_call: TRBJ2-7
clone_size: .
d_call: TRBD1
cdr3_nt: TGTGCCAGCAGCCAGGGGGCATTGGTATACTACGAGCAGTACTTC
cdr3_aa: CASSQGALVYYEQYF

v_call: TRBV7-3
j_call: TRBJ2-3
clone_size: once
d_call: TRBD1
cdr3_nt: TGTGCCAGCAGCTTTTTTGGACAGGAGGCCGATACGCAGTATTTT
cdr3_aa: CASSFFGQEADTQYF

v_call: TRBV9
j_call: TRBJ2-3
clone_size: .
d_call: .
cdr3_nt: TGTGCCAGCAGCGTAGGTATTAGCGAGAGCACAGATACGCAGTATTTT
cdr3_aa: CASSVGISESTDTQYF

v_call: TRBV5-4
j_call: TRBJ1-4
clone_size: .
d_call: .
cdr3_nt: TGTGCCAGCAGCTTGGGAGGGCGAACAACTAATGAAAAACTGTTTTTT
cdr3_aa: CASSLGGRTTNEKLFF

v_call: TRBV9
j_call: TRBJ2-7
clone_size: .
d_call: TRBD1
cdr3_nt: TGTGCCAGCAGCGTAGGACAGGGTACCACCTACGAGCAGTACTTC
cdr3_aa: CASSVGQGTTYEQYF

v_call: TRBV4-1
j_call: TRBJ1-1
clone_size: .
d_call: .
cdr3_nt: TGCGCCAGCAGCCAAGATCCCGCGGGGGCGTACGGACGGGACACTGAAGCTTTCTTT
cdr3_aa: CASSQDPAGAYGRDTEAFF

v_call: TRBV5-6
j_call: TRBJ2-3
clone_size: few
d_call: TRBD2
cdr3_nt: TGTGCCAGCAGCTTGCTTAGATCGGGTACTAGCGGTTTCACAGATACGCAGTATTTT
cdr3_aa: CASSLLRSGTSGFTDTQYF